The T cell receptor (beta chain) described here comes from a study of shared clonotypes between healthy human individuals. V trimming: 8 bases; J trimming: 5 bases; junction bases outside the gene matches: 14. Germline V lookup: CDR1 SNHLY, CDR2 FYNNEI. The CDR3 runs 16 residues. The assay was run at deep level. Method: immunoSEQ multiplex PCR; TCRdb's copy keeps in-frame clones and lacks some. The data contain some 95,000 clones, roughly three quarters of them singletons. In its sample, this clone was seen a few times. The source is a man younger than 40 in good health. The sequencing sample was made of memory CD8+ T cells sorted from blood. Indicated subset: CD45RO+ cells pooled with CCR7-negative TemRA cells. The V call is TRBV2, the J call TRBJ2-5; 10 bases match TRBD2. CDR3 sequence (DNA): TGTGCCAGCTCTAAATGGTCTAGCGGGAGTAGTGAGACCCAGTACTTC. Protein sequence: CASSKWSSGSSETQYF.